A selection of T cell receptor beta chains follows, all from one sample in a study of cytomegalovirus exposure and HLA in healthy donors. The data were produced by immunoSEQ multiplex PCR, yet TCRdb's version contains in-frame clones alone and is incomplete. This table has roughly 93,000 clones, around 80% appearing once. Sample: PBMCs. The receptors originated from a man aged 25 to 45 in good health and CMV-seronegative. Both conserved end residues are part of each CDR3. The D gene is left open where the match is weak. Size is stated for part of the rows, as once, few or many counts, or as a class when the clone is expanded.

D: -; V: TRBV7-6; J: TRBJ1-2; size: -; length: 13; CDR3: CASSPRSNYGYTF; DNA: TGTGCCAGCAGCCCTCGGAGTAACTATGGCTACACCTTC
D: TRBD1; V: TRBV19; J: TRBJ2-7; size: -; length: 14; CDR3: CASSVRDRTYEQYF; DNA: TGTGCCAGTAGTGTCCGGGACAGAACCTACGAGCAGTACTTC
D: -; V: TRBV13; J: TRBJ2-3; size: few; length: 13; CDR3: CASSLGRTDTQYF; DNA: TGTGCCAGCAGCTTAGGGCGGACAGATACGCAGTATTTT
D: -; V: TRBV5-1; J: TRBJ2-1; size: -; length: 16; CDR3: CASSLNLAVRIFEQFF; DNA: TGCGCCAGCAGCTTAAACCTAGCAGTACGTATTTTTGAGCAGTTCTTC
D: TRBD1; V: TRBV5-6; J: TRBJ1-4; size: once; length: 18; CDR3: CASSLSRQGAGTNEKLFF; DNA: TGTGCCAGCAGCTTGTCGAGACAGGGGGCTGGAACTAATGAAAAACTGTTTTTT
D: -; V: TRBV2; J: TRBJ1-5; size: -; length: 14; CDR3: CASSDRYSNQPQHF; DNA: TGTGCCAGCAGTGACAGATATAGCAATCAGCCCCAGCATTTT
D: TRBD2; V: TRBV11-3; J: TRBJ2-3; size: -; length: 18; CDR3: CASSLGLAGGPNHDTQYF; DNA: TGTGCCAGCAGCCTGGGACTAGCGGGGGGGCCGAACCACGATACGCAGTATTTT
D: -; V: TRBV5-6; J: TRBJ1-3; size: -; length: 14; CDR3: CASSLRGSGNTIYF; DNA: TGTGCCAGCAGCTTGAGAGGGTCCGGAAACACCATATATTTT
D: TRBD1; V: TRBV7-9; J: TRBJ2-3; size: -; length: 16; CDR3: CASSPMRGRDTDTQYF; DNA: TGTGCCAGCAGCCCCATGAGGGGGCGTGACACAGATACGCAGTATTTT
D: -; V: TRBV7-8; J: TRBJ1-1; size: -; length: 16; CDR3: CASSTRTRGVNTEAFF; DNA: TGTGCCAGCAGCACCCGGACTCGGGGGGTGAACACTGAAGCTTTCTTT
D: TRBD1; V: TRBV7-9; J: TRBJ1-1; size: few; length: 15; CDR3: CASTGGRTDPVEAFF; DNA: TGTGCCAGCACAGGGGGACGGACAGACCCCGTTGAAGCTTTCTTT
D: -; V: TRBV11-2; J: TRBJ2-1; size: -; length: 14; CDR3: CASSLALAGNEQFF; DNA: TGTGCCAGCAGCTTAGCCCTAGCCGGCAATGAGCAGTTCTTC
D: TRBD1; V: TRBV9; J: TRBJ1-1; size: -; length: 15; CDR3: CASSQQGTMNTEAFF; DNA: TGTGCCAGCAGCCAACAGGGGACAATGAACACTGAAGCTTTCTTT
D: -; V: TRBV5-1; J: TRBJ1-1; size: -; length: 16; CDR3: CASSLVQGLPDAEAFF; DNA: TGCGCCAGCAGCTTGGTCCAGGGGCTGCCAGACGCTGAAGCTTTCTTT
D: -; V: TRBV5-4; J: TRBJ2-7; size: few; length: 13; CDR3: CASSGQGSYEQYF; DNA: TGTGCCAGCAGCGGGCAGGGCTCCTACGAGCAGTACTTC
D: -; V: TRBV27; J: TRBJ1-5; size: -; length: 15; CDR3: CASSLGYSLNQPQHF; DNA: TGTGCCAGCAGTTTAGGGTACAGCCTAAATCAGCCCCAGCATTTT
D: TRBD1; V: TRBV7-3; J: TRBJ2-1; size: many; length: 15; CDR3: CASSRDSSSYNEQFF; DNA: TGTGCCAGCAGCAGGGACAGCTCTTCCTACAATGAGCAGTTCTTC
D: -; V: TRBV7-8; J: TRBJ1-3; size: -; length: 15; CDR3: CASSLNSGGGNTIYF; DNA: TGTGCCAGCAGCTTAAATTCCGGTGGTGGAAACACCATATATTTT
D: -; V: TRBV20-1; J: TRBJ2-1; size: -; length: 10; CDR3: CSALENEQFF; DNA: TGCAGTGCTTTGGAGAATGAGCAGTTCTTC
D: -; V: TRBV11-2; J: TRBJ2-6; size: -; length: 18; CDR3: CASSSRGGAPAGANVLTF; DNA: TGTGCCAGCAGCTCACGTGGGGGCGCCCCAGCTGGGGCCAACGTCCTGACTTTC
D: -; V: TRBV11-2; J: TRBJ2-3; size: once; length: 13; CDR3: CASSWRVPDTQYF; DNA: TGTGCCAGCAGCTGGAGGGTACCAGATACGCAGTATTTT
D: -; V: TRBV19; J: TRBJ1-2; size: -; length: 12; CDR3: CASSIENYGYTF; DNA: TGTGCCAGTAGTATCGAGAACTATGGCTACACCTTC
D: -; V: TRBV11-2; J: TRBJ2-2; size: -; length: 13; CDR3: CASSLRTVGELFF; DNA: TGTGCCAGCAGCTTGAGGACAGTCGGGGAGCTGTTTTTT
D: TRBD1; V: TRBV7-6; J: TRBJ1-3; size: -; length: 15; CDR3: CASSIDRDPGNTIYF; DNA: TGTGCCAGCAGCATCGACAGGGACCCTGGAAACACCATATATTTT
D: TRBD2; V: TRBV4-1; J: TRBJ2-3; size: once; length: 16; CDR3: CASSQELAANLDTQYF; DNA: TGCGCCAGCAGCCAAGAGCTAGCGGCAAATTTAGATACGCAGTATTTT
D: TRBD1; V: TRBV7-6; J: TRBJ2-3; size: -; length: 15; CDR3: CASSQGQFRTDTQYF; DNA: TGTGCCAGCAGCCAGGGACAGTTCCGCACAGATACGCAGTATTTT
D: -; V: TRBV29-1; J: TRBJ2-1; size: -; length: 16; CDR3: CSVEVNGGRLSNEQFF; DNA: TGCAGCGTTGAAGTCAACGGGGGGCGCCTCTCCAATGAGCAGTTCTTC
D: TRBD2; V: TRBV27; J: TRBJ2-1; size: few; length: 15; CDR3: CASSIAGGPYNEQFF; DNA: TGTGCCAGCTCGATAGCGGGGGGGCCCTACAATGAGCAGTTCTTC
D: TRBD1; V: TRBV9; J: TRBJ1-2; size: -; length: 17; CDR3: CASSGGGWDRGRYGYTF; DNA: TGTGCCAGCAGCGGGGGGGGGTGGGACAGGGGTAGGTATGGCTACACCTTC
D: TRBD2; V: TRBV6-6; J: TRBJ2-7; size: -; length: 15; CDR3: CASSLASGGAEEQYF; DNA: TGTGCCAGCAGTTTAGCGAGCGGGGGGGCCGAAGAGCAGTACTTC
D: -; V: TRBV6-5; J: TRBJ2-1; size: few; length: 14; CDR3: CASNRAGSYNEQFF; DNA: TGTGCCAGCAATCGAGCGGGCTCCTACAATGAGCAGTTCTTC
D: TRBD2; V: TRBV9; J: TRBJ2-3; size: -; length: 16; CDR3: CASSVESGGPADTQYF; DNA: TGTGCCAGCAGCGTAGAATCGGGAGGGCCAGCAGATACGCAGTATTTT
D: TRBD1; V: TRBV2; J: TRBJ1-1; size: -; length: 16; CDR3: CASSENRQGATTEAFF; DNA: TGTGCCAGCAGTGAAAACAGACAGGGGGCGACCACTGAAGCTTTCTTT
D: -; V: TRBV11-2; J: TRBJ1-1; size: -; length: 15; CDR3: CASSFSRGMNTEAFF; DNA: TGTGCCAGCAGCTTTTCGAGGGGGATGAACACTGAAGCTTTCTTT
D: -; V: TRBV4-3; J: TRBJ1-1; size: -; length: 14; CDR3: CASSEPDRGGEAFF; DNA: TGCGCCAGCAGCGAACCGGATAGGGGCGGAGAAGCTTTCTTT
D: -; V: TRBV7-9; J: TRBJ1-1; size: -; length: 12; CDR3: CASSLDGGEAFF; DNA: TGTGCCAGCAGCTTAGATGGGGGGGAAGCTTTCTTT
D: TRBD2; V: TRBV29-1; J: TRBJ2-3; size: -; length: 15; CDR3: CSVEGGTSGRNTQYF; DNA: TGCAGCGTTGAGGGGGGGACTAGCGGGAGGAATACGCAGTATTTT
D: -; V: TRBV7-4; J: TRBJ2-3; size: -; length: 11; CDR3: CASSLTDTQYF; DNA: TGTGCCAGCAGCCTTACAGATACGCAGTATTTT